Described below is a single TCR beta chain sequence and its context. The antigen remains unidentified. CDR1 SGHTA and CDR2 FQGNSA come from the germline V gene. Trimming stripped 2 bases from V and 8 bases from J, with 9 bases between. There are 12 residues in the CDR3. The data are from a study of response to subunit inactivated influenza vaccine. Study findings and constraints: It was suggested by the authors that few new T cells are recruited by each seasonal influenza vaccination.

One entry per CDR3 protein, called by TCRdb with MiXCR from the RT-PCR reads. The sample shows 500,000 to 600,000 distinct CDR3 sequences, 7.6% of them seen only once. The sequencing here drew on PBMCs from blood, taken around 25 months after vaccination. The V and J genes are TRBV7-2 and TRBJ1-1; D unresolved. This clonotype was sampled from a man aged 50 to 75 who received an inactivated influenza vaccine. The CDR3 nucleotides are TGTGCCAGCAGCTTACCCTTTTCAGAAGCTTTCTTT. Its protein is CASSLPFSEAFF.